This T cell receptor beta chain was sequenced in a study of blood T cell repertoires in COVID-19. On the study more broadly: COVID-19 samples from acute and convalescent phases originated in the United States, Italy and Spain. PBMCs, B-cell-depleted T cells, or T cells were the source of the cDNA or gDNA that made up the material.

As originally analysed: Amplification of reference gene primers was used by the study to estimate nucleated cell counts. Generated by immunoSEQ multiplex PCR, the TCRdb table keeps only in-frame clones and is missing some. V and J calls and clone size are given by that table; D and trimming were obtained from the DNA. The sample shows 35,000 to 45,000 clones, 91% of them seen only once. The sample was peripheral blood. The receptor comes from a woman of 80 years or more with acute or convalescent COVID-19.

The CDR3 protein is CASSSDRDSRGGYTF. CDR3 nucleotide sequence: TGTGCCAGTAGTTCCGACAGGGACAGCCGTGGTGGCTACACCTTC. The chain has TRBV19 and TRBJ1-2; 7 bases fit TRBD1. Trimming at V came to 5 bases and at J to 7 bases, leaving 13 bases not matched to a gene. The CDR3 sequence is 15 residues long. Germline V gives CDR1 LNHDA, CDR2 SQIVND (reference sequence).